This is a list of T cell receptor beta chains from one sample in a study of OX40 agonist ivuxolimab in advanced cancers. TCRdb keeps only in-frame clones here, not all; method: immunoSEQ multiplex PCR. The repertoire holds tens of thousands of clones, roughly four fifths seen once, with 3% to 4% in the top ten. The sequences come from CD4+ or CD8+ T cells sorted from blood, collected in a trial of the OX40 agonist ivuxolimab. The receptor source for this set is an adult with an advanced solid tumor such as melanoma, head and neck, liver or kidney cancer. Each CDR3 is given with its conserved first and last residue. D genes are given only for firm matches. Not every row has a clone size; where given, it reads once, few, many or a size class.

CDR3 protein,CDR3 DNA,V gene,J gene,clone size,D gene
CASSEWGQKNEKLFF,TGTGCCAGCAGTGAATGGGGACAGAAGAATGAAAAACTGTTTTTT,TRBV6-1,TRBJ1-4,few,TRBD1
CASSLRGGGLAGSYEQYF,TGTGCCAGCAGCCTGAGGGGGGGAGGACTAGCGGGCTCCTACGAGCAGTACTTC,TRBV7-9,TRBJ2-7,once,TRBD2
CASSLVGGANTGELFF,TGTGCCAGCAGCTTAGTAGGCGGGGCGAACACCGGGGAGCTGTTTTTT,TRBV7-8,TRBJ2-2,.,.
CASSFPGGRYEQYF,TGTGCCAGCAGTTTTCCAGGGGGCAGGTACGAGCAGTACTTC,TRBV28,TRBJ2-7,.,TRBD1
CASSPVEETQYF,TGTGCCAGCAGCCCCGTCGAAGAGACCCAGTACTTC,TRBV7-9,TRBJ2-5,.,.
CASSLGSGGDEQFF,TGTGCTAGCAGCTTAGGATCGGGGGGAGATGAGCAGTTCTTC,TRBV7-7,TRBJ2-1,few,TRBD2
CASSAGVYEQYF,TGTGCCAGCTCCGCAGGGGTGTACGAGCAGTACTTC,TRBV28,TRBJ2-7,.,.
CAWMEDSTDTQYF,TGTGCCTGGATGGAAGATTCCACAGATACGCAGTATTTT,TRBV30,TRBJ2-3,.,.
CASSSSRVDGYTF,TGTGCCAGCAGCTCGTCCCGTGTGGATGGCTACACCTTC,TRBV7-6,TRBJ1-2,.,.
CASSLGQNFNYGYTF,TGTGCCAGCAGCCTCGGACAGAATTTTAACTATGGCTACACCTTC,TRBV5-5,TRBJ1-2,.,.
CASSPTGGGLREQFF,TGTGCCAGCAGCCCCACGGGGGGGGGATTGCGGGAGCAGTTCTTC,TRBV7-3,TRBJ2-1,once,TRBD2
CASTGGAGLGEKLFF,TGTGCCAGCACCGGGGGGGCAGGGCTGGGTGAAAAACTGTTTTTT,TRBV6-5,TRBJ1-4,once,.
CSARKDDTQYF,TGCAGTGCTAGAAAAGATGATACGCAGTATTTT,TRBV20-1,TRBJ2-3,.,.